The rows below give T cell receptor beta chains drawn from one sample of a study of memory B cells and T cells in multiple sclerosis. Their target antigens are unknown. Here immunoSEQ multiplex PCR was the method, and the copy in TCRdb shows in-frame clones only, minus some. This sample has around 50,000 clones, with 82% found just once. The sample consisted of PBMCs from blood kept in culture. These receptors came from a human donor with multiple sclerosis. The CDR3 runs from the conserved cysteine through the conserved F or W. D genes are given only for firm matches. Clone sizes are given selectively: once, few, many, or a class where the clone is expanded.

cdr3_aa	cdr3_nt	j_call	clone_size	v_call	d_call
CASSAFTGRSGSGNTIYF	TGTGCCAGCAGCGCATTTACCGGGAGAAGCGGCTCTGGAAACACCATATATTTT	TRBJ1-3	-	TRBV13	-
CASSPFAGGGNTGELFF	TGTGCCAGCTCACCATTCGCCGGCGGGGGGAACACCGGGGAGCTGTTTTTT	TRBJ2-2	few	TRBV18	TRBD2
CASSAYRGGYTF	TGTGCCAGCAGTGCCTACAGGGGGGGCTACACCTTC	TRBJ1-2	-	TRBV2	TRBD1
CASSLQETQYF	TGCGCCAGCAGCCTCCAAGAGACCCAGTACTTC	TRBJ2-5	-	TRBV5-1	-
CASSQDSRPFASSYEQYF	TGCGCCAGCAGCCAAGATAGCAGACCCTTCGCTAGCTCCTACGAGCAGTACTTC	TRBJ2-7	-	TRBV4-3	-
CASSFGGRREQETQYF	TGTGCCAGCAGCTTTGGGGGGCGTAGAGAACAAGAGACCCAGTACTTC	TRBJ2-5	-	TRBV11-2	-
CATRGQGVRDEQFF	TGTGCCACCCGCGGACAGGGCGTCAGGGATGAGCAGTTCTTC	TRBJ2-1	-	TRBV6-5	TRBD1
CASSWLPGITEAFF	TGTGCCAGTAGTTGGTTACCGGGTATCACTGAAGCTTTCTTT	TRBJ1-1	-	TRBV19	-
CASSEDSVGGLYGYTF	TGTGCCAGCAGTGAAGACTCTGTAGGGGGGCTCTATGGCTACACCTTC	TRBJ1-2	few	TRBV2	-
CASSRGPTGTYEQYF	TGTGCCAGCAGTCGGGGCCCGACAGGTACCTACGAGCAGTACTTC	TRBJ2-7	-	TRBV6-5	-
CASSVVGGYNEQFF	TGTGCCAGCAGCGTAGTGGGGGGTTACAATGAGCAGTTCTTC	TRBJ2-1	-	TRBV9	-
CASSPSGAGAYNEQFF	TGTGCCAGCAGCCCTAGCGGAGCGGGAGCCTACAATGAGCAGTTCTTC	TRBJ2-1	-	TRBV9	TRBD2
CASSRASSSSYEQYF	TGTGCCAGCAGCCGCGCTAGCTCTTCCTCCTACGAGCAGTACTTC	TRBJ2-7	-	TRBV27	-
CASAEAYMDGYTF	TGTGCCTCAGCAGAGGCATATATGGACGGCTACACCTTC	TRBJ1-2	-	TRBV6-1	-
CASSSVGSNQPQHF	TGCGCCAGCTCCTCCGTGGGTAGCAATCAGCCCCAGCATTTT	TRBJ1-5	-	TRBV4-1	-
CASSLALAGGVPDTQYF	TGTGCCAGCAGCTTAGCTCTGGCGGGGGGAGTTCCAGATACGCAGTATTTT	TRBJ2-3	-	TRBV7-2	TRBD2
CASSLDVIATEQFF	TGTGCCAGCAGCTTAGATGTCATAGCAACAGAGCAGTTCTTC	TRBJ2-1	-	TRBV11-2	-
CASSPMGGTEAFF	TGTGCCAGCAGCCCAATGGGCGGCACTGAAGCTTTCTTT	TRBJ1-1	-	TRBV11-3	-
CSVQDGGSNQPQHF	TGCAGCGTCCAAGACGGCGGTAGCAATCAGCCCCAGCATTTT	TRBJ1-5	once	TRBV29-1	-
CAISEPGQGPYNEQFF	TGTGCCATCAGTGAGCCGGGACAGGGACCCTACAATGAGCAGTTCTTC	TRBJ2-1	-	TRBV10-3	TRBD1
CASRVRSQDTEAFF	TGCGCCAGCAGGGTGCGTTCCCAGGACACTGAAGCTTTCTTT	TRBJ1-1	-	TRBV5-1	-
CASSPDSPDGYTF	TGTGCCAGCAGTCCCGACAGTCCAGATGGCTACACCTTC	TRBJ1-2	-	TRBV6-6	-
CASSLPLGTDTQYF	TGTGCCAGCAGCCTTCCCCTGGGCACAGATACGCAGTATTTT	TRBJ2-3	-	TRBV7-6	-
CASGTGNNSPLHF	TGCGCCAGCGGGACAGGGAATAATTCACCCCTCCACTTT	TRBJ1-6	-	TRBV10-2	TRBD1
CASSFGVTYEQYF	TGCGCCAGCAGCTTCGGGGTCACCTACGAGCAGTACTTC	TRBJ2-7	-	TRBV5-1	-
CATRGGVQETQYF	TGTGCCACCAGGGGGGGGGTTCAAGAGACCCAGTACTTC	TRBJ2-5	-	TRBV10-3	-
CASSPSGASTQPQHF	TGTGCCAGCTCACCTTCTGGGGCAAGCACTCAGCCCCAGCATTTT	TRBJ1-5	-	TRBV18	-
CASSPSQGDYGYTF	TGCGCCAGCAGCCCCTCCCAGGGGGACTATGGCTACACCTTC	TRBJ1-2	-	TRBV4-1	TRBD1